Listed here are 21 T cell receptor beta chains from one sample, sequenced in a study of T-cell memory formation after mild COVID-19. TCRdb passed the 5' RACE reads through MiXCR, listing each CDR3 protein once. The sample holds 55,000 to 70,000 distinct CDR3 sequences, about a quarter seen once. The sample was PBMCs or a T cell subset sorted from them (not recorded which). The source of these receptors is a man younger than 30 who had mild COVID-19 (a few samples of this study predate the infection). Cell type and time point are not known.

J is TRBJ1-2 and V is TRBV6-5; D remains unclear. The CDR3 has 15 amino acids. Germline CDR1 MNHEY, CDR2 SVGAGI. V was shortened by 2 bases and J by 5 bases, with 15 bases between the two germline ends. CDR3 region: CASSYRSAGPYGYTF. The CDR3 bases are TGTGCCAGCAGTTACCGAAGTGCAGGTCCATATGGCTACACCTTC.

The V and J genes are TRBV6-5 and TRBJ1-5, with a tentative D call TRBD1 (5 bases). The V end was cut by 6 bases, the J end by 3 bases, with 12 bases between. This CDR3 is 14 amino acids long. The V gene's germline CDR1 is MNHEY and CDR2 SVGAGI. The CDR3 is CASSTTGPNQPQHF. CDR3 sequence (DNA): TGTGCCAGCAGCACCACAGGTCCCAATCAGCCCCAGCATTTT.

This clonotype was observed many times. The CDR3 sequence: CASSYGSGGGEQYF. In nucleotides, the CDR3 is TGTGCCAGCAGTTATGGTAGCGGGGGTGGGGAGCAGTACTTC. The chain employs TRBV6-6 and TRBJ2-7; 9 bases line up with TRBD2. Germline CDR1 reads MNHNY; CDR2 reads SVGAGI (reference sequence). Germline trimming cut 3 bases from V and 7 bases from J; bases unmatched to any gene: 7. This CDR3 is 14 amino acids long.

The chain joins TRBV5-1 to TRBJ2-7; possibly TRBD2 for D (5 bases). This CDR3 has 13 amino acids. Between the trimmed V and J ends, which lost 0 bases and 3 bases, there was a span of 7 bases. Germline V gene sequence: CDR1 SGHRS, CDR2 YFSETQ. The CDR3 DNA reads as TGCGCCAGCAGCTTGGGTGAGGGCTACGAGCAGTACGTC. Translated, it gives CASSLGEGYEQYV.

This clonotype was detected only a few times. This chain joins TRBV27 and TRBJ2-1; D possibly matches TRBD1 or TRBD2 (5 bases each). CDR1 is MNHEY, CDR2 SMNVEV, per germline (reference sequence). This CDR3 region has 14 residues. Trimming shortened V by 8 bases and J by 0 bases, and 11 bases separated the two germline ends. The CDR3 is CASARGSSYNEQFF. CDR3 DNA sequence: TGTGCCAGCGCCCGGGGCAGCTCCTACAATGAGCAGTTCTTC.

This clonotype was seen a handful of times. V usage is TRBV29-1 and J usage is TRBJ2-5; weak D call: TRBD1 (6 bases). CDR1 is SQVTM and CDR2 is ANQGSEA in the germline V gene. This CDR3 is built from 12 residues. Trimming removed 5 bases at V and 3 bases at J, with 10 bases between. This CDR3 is CSVKNREETQYF. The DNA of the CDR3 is TGCAGCGTTAAGAACAGGGAAGAGACCCAGTACTTC.

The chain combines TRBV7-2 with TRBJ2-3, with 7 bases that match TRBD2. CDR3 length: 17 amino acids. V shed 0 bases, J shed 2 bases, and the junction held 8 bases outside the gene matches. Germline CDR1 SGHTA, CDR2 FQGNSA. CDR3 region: CASSLARWGGSTDTQYF. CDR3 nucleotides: TGTGCCAGCAGCTTAGCGCGATGGGGGGGTTCCACAGATACGCAGTATTTT.

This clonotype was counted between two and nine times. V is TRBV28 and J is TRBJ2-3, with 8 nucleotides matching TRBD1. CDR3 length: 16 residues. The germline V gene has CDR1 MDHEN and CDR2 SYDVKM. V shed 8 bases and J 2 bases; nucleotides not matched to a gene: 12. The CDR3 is CASGQGSGFNTDTQYF. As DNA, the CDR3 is TGTGCCAGCGGACAGGGTTCGGGCTTTAACACAGATACGCAGTATTTT.

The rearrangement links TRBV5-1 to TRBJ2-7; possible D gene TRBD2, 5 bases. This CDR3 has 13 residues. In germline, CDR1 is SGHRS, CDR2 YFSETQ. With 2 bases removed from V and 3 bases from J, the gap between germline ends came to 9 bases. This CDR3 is CASSFEGNYEQYF. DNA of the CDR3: TGCGCCAGCAGCTTCGAGGGAAACTACGAGCAGTACTTC.

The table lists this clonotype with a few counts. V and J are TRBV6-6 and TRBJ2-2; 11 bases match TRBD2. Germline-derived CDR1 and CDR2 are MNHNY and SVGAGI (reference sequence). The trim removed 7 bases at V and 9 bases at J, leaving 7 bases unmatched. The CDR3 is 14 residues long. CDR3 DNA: TGTGCCAGCAACCGACTAGCGGGGCCCCGGGAGCTGTTTTTT. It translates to CASNRLAGPRELFF.

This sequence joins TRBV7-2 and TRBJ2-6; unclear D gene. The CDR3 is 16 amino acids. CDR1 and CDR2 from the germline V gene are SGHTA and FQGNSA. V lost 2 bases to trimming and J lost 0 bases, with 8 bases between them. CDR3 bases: TGTGCCAGCAGCTTACAATACAGCTCTGGGGCCAACGTCCTGACTTTC. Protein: CASSLQYSSGANVLTF.

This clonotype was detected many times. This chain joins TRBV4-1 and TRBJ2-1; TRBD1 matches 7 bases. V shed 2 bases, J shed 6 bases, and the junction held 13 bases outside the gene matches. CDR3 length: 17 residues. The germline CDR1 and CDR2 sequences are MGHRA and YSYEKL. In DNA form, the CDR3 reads TGCGCCAGCAGCCAAACGCGAAACAGGGGTGAGGGCAATGAGCAGTTCTTC. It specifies CASSQTRNRGEGNEQFF.

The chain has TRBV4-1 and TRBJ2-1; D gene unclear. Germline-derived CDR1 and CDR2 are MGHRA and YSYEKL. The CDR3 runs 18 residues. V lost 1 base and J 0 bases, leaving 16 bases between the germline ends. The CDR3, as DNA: TGCGCCAGCAGCCAAGTCCCACCGCGGCAGAGCTCCTACAATGAGCAGTTCTTC. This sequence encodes CASSQVPPRQSSYNEQFF.

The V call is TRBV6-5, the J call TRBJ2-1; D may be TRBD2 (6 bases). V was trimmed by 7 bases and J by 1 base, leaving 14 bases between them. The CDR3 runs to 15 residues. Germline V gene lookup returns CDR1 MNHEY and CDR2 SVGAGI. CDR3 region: CASKANSGSYNEQFF. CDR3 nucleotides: TGTGCCAGCAAAGCGAATAGCGGTTCCTACAATGAGCAGTTCTTC.

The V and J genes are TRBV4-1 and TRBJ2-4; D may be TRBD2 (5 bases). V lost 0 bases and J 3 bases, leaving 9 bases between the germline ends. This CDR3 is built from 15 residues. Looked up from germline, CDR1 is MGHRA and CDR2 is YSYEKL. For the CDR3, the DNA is TGCGCCAGCAGCCAAGAAGAGAGGGTCAAAAACATTCAGTACTTC. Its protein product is CASSQEERVKNIQYF.

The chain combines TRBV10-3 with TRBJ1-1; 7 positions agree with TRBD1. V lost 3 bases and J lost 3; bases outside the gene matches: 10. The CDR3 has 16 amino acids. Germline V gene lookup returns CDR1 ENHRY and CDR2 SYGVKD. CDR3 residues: CAISDEPGQGDTEAFF. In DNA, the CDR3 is TGTGCCATCAGTGATGAACCGGGGCAGGGGGACACTGAAGCTTTCTTT.

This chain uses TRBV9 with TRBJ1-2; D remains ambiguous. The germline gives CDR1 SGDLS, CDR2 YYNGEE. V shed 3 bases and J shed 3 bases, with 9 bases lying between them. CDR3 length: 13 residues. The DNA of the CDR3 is TGTGCCAGCAGCGAAGGTCGAGACTATGGCTACACCTTC. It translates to CASSEGRDYGYTF. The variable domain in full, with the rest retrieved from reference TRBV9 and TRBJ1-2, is DSGVTQTPKHLITATGQRVTLRCSPRSGDLSVYWYQQSLDQGLQFLIQYYNGEERAKGNILERFSAQQFPDLHSELNLSSLELGDSALYFCASSEGRDYGYTFGSGTRLTVV.

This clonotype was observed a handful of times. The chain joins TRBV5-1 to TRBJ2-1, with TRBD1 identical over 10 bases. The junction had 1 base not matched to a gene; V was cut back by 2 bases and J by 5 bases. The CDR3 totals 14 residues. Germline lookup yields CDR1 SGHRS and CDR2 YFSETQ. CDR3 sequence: CASSLGTGDNEQFF. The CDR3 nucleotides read TGCGCCAGCAGCTTAGGGACAGGGGACAATGAGCAGTTCTTC.

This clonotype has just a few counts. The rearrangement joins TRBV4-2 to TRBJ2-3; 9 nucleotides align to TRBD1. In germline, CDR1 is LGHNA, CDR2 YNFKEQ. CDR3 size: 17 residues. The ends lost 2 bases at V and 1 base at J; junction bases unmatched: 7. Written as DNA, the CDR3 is TGTGCCAGCAGCCAAATAACCGGGACAGGGCGCACAGATACGCAGTATTTT. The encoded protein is CASSQITGTGRTDTQYF.

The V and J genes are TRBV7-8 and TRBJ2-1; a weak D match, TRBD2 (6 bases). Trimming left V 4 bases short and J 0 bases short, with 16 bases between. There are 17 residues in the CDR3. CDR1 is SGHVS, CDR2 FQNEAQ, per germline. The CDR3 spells CASSYTAAGSSYNEQFF. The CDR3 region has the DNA TGTGCCAGCAGCTACACCGCGGCGGGGAGCTCCTACAATGAGCAGTTCTTC.

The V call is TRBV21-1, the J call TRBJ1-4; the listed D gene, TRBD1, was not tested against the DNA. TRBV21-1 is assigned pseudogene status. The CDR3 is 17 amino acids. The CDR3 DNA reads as TGTGCCAGCAGCAAACGGAGTGGGACAGGGATTAATGAAAAACTGTTTTTT. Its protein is CASSKRSGTGINEKLFF.